Listed below are T cell receptor beta chains from one sample, sequenced in a study of blood T cell repertoires in COVID-19. TCRdb's copy holds only in-frame clones and misses some; the assay was immunoSEQ multiplex PCR. The sample has around 56,000 clones; less than 85% are singletons. Sequencing input: peripheral blood. These receptors all stem from a woman aged 70-85 years with acute or convalescent COVID-19. CDR3s include the opening cysteine and the closing phenylalanine or tryptophan. A D gene is named only where the DNA matches it firmly.

J gene	V gene	D gene	CDR3 protein
TRBJ2-5	TRBV11-2	TRBD2	CASSFLLAGGRETQYF
TRBJ1-4	TRBV30	-	CAWRLGAGVNEKLFF
TRBJ2-1	TRBV5-4	-	CASSLDTYNEQFF
TRBJ1-2	TRBV11-2	TRBD1	CASSSGQGDYGYTF
TRBJ2-3	TRBV6-5	-	CASRRDTDTQYF
TRBJ1-2	TRBV16	-	CASSPAPRLRTSNYGYTF
TRBJ2-1	TRBV6-4	TRBD2	CASSAGLAGGDEQFF
TRBJ2-3	TRBV5-1	-	CASSLGIQGGSTDTQYF
TRBJ2-5	TRBV21-1	-	CASSPKGQGLQTQYF
TRBJ2-7	TRBV7-9	-	CASSLEQGRTYEQYF
TRBJ2-1	TRBV20-1	TRBD2	CSASRTSGRYEQFF
TRBJ1-4	TRBV6-5	TRBD1	CASSYSTGGGKLFF
TRBJ1-2	TRBV24-1	TRBD1	CATSERGQGYTF
TRBJ1-1	TRBV5-1	-	CASSFTYTGNTEAFF
TRBJ1-6	TRBV27	TRBD1	CASSPGTGWNSPLHF
TRBJ1-2	TRBV25-1	-	CASTPHRDGGNGYTF
TRBJ1-6	TRBV6-1	-	CASSEDHYITRGFF
TRBJ1-2	TRBV9	TRBD1	CASSPSGTGFYGYTF
TRBJ2-7	TRBV19	TRBD2	CASSTGLPNYEQYF
TRBJ2-5	TRBV2	-	CASISTGETQYF
TRBJ2-3	TRBV9	TRBD1	CASSVVHGQATDTQYF
TRBJ1-1	TRBV7-9	TRBD1	CASSARGTGSAEAFF
TRBJ1-6	TRBV6-5	TRBD1	CASRTGTENSPLHF
TRBJ1-2	TRBV30	TRBD1	CAWFSGQGVYGYTF
TRBJ1-2	TRBV29-1	TRBD1	CSVRIPQGAQKGYTF
TRBJ1-2	TRBV5-6	TRBD1	CASSPGDSLNYGYTF
TRBJ1-2	TRBV4-1	-	CASSQPGQPNYGYTF
TRBJ1-1	TRBV14	-	CASSQFRGPSGEAFF
TRBJ2-3	TRBV10-2	-	CASSDFRTPGTDTQYF
TRBJ2-5	TRBV10-2	TRBD2	CASSESPSLLAGVQETQYF
TRBJ2-1	TRBV3-1/TRBV3-2	TRBD2	CASSRRFSGGMLSGFNEQFF
TRBJ1-2	TRBV18	TRBD1	CASSPRTGAKSGYTF
TRBJ1-3	TRBV28	-	CASSLTGSRAGNTIYF
TRBJ1-1	TRBV18	-	CASSPWTDMNTEAFF
TRBJ1-1	TRBV10-1	-	CASKRGLNTEAFF
TRBJ2-2	TRBV4-1	TRBD2	CASSSASGGAGELFF
TRBJ1-2	TRBV6-5	TRBD1	CASSRRQGYGYTF
TRBJ2-1	TRBV4-1	-	CASSQGGRGSYNEQFF
TRBJ1-2	TRBV7-9	-	CASSLLGTRALYGYTF
TRBJ1-2	TRBV7-9	TRBD1	CASSFRTGNIDEGYTF
TRBJ1-3	TRBV5-5	-	CASSLTSSGNTIYF